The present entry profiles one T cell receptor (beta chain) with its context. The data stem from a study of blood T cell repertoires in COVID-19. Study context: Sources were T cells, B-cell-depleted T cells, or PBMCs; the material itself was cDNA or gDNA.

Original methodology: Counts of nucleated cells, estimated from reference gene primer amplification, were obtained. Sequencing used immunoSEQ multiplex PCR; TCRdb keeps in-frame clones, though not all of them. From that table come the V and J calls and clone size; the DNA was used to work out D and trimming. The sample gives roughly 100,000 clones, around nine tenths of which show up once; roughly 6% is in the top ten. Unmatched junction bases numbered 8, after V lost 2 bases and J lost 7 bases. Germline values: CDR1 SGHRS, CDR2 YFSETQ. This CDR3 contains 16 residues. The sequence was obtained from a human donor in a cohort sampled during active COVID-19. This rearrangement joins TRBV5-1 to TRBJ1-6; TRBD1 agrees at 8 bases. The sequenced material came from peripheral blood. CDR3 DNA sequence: TGCGCCAGCAGCTTAATTACAGGGGGGCCAAATTCACCCCTCCACTTT. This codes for CASSLITGGPNSPLHF.